Relative to its sample, the clone carrying this T cell receptor beta chain is medium-sized. Its antigen is not identified. Read coverage stops 3 residues before the CDR3 terminus; the germline J gene supplies the remainder. CDR1 and CDR2 (germline): DFQATT, SNEGSKA (reference sequence). Between the trimmed V and J ends, which lost 0 bases and 2 bases, there was a span of 15 bases. This CDR3 is 16 amino acids long. The sample is drawn from a study of T cell clonality in common variable immunodeficiency. Study results and caveats: Reportedly, TCR beta sequences from common variable immunodeficiency showed fewer deletions and N-nucleotide insertions.

Here immunoSEQ multiplex PCR was the method, and the copy in TCRdb shows in-frame clones only, minus some. The table records 30,000 to 35,000 clones without singletons, the ten largest covering roughly 6.7%. Material for sequencing was peripheral blood mononuclear cells. The rearrangement joins TRBV20-1 to TRBJ2-3, with D tentatively TRBD2 (6 bases). The sequence derives from a human donor with common variable immunodeficiency. The CDR3 bases that were read are TGCAGTGCTAGAGATCCAAGCGGGCGAATCACAGATACG. It codes for CSARDPSGRITDT. The CDR3 in its entirety is CSARDPSGRITDTQYF.